The 12 T cell receptor beta chains listed next were all sequenced from one sample in a study of Graves' ophthalmopathy and Graves' hyperthyroidism. RNA transcripts yielded amplified TCR beta CDR3 regions. Scientists carried out first-round RT-PCR using HTBI primers and then a second-round multiplex PCR. TCRdb fed the multiplex PCR reads into MiXCR, producing one record per CDR3 protein. The data contain hundreds of thousands of distinct CDR3 sequences, around 20% of them singletons. The sample taken for sequencing was peripheral blood. The receptors were sampled from a woman aged 18-29 years with stable Graves' hyperthyroidism.

This clonotype was counted at least ten times. V and J are TRBV28 and TRBJ1-1, with 7 bases lining up with TRBD1. Looked up from germline, CDR1 is MDHEN and CDR2 is SYDVKM. This CDR3 is 15 amino acids long. The J segment lost 4 bases and the V segment lost 4 bases, leaving 9 bases of the junction unmatched. CDR3 loop: CASSSLDRDSTEAFF. DNA of the CDR3: TGTGCCAGCAGTTCGCTCGACAGGGACTCCACTGAAGCTTTCTTT. The entire variable domain, with the rest obtained from reference TRBV28 and TRBJ1-1, is as follows: DVKVTQSSRYLVKRTGEKVFLECVQDMDHENMFWYRQDPGLGLRLIYFSYDVKMKEKGDIPEGYSVSREKKERFSLILESASTNQTSMYLCASSSLDRDSTEAFFGQGTRLTVV.

The rearrangement uses TRBV27 and TRBJ1-2; D not resolved. V was pared by 10 bases and J by 5 bases, with 14 bases between. The CDR3 length is 12 residues. Germline V gene sequence: CDR1 MNHEY, CDR2 SMNVEV (reference sequence). As DNA, the CDR3 is TGTGCCACCTCCGACGGACTGTATGGCTACACCTTC. This codes for CATSDGLYGYTF.

The chain is built from TRBV11-2 and TRBJ2-5; D is undetermined. The germline gives CDR1 SGHAT, CDR2 FQNNGV. This CDR3 region has 13 residues. Between the trimmed V and J ends, which lost 4 bases and 5 bases, there was a span of 11 bases. CDR3: CASSSVSYETQYF. The CDR3 DNA follows: TGTGCCAGCAGCTCAGTGTCGTATGAGACCCAGTACTTC. Supplemented by reference TRBV11-2 and TRBJ2-5, the full variable domain reads EAGVAQSPRYKIIEKRQSVAFWCNPISGHATLYWYQQILGQGPKLLIQFQNNGVVDDSQLPKDRFSAERLKGVDSTLKIQPAKLEDSAVYLCASSSVSYETQYFGPGTRLLVL.

On this clonotype itself: This could be a read error, since a much larger clone is one nucleotide away. The rearrangement uses TRBV7-2 and TRBJ2-4, with TRBD2 matching over 7 bases. From germline, CDR1 is SGHTA and CDR2 FQGNSA. The CDR3 spans 14 residues. V gave up 5 bases and J gave up 14 bases; unmatched junction bases: 15. Here the CDR3 reads CASSTGLTRGTKYF. The CDR3, as DNA: TGTGCCAGCAGCACGGGACTAACTCGCGGGACCAAGTACTTC.

The CDR3 sequence: CASSSTGLLNTEAFF. For the CDR3, the DNA is TGTGCCAGCAGTTCCACGGGGCTCCTGAACACTGAAGCTTTCTTT. The chain combines TRBV6-5 with TRBJ1-1; possibly TRBD1 for D (5 bases). V lost 4 bases and J 0 bases, leaving 12 bases between the germline ends. The CDR3 has 15 residues. Germline V gives CDR1 MNHEY, CDR2 SVGAGI.

This clonotype was counted many times. The chain carries TRBV12-3 or TRBV12-4 and TRBJ1-1, with 8 bases lining up with TRBD1. Trimming took 6 bases from V and 7 from J; bases not matched to a gene: 13. This CDR3 is built from 15 residues. The chain's CDR3 is CASSTRLDRAGEAFF. Written as DNA, the CDR3 is TGTGCCAGCAGCACACGACTGGACAGGGCGGGTGAAGCTTTCTTT.

This clonotype has ten or more counts. The chain recombines TRBV20-1 with TRBJ2-7; 8 bases map to TRBD2. Looked up from germline, CDR1 is DFQATT and CDR2 is SNEGSKA (reference sequence). The CDR3 contains 15 residues. The trim removed 0 bases at V and 3 bases at J, leaving 7 bases unmatched. This CDR3 is CSARDSAGVGYEQYF. As DNA, the CDR3 is TGCAGTGCTAGAGATTCAGCGGGAGTGGGCTACGAGCAGTACTTC.

This clonotype was detected many times. The chain couples TRBV7-3 to TRBJ2-2; 7 bases line up with TRBD1. The germline V gene encodes CDR1 SGHTA and CDR2 FQGTGA. CDR3 length equals 18 residues. Losses at the gene ends were 1 base for V and 5 bases for J; bases not matched to a gene: 13. The CDR3 DNA is TGTGCCAGCAGCTTAAAAGCCTTAAACAGGGGTTTTACCGGGGAGCTGTTTTTT. Amino acids: CASSLKALNRGFTGELFF.

This clonotype was observed many times. The chain carries TRBV5-1 and TRBJ1-1, with 11 bases identical to TRBD1. Germline CDR1 and CDR2: SGHRS and YFSETQ. The CDR3 totals 18 residues. V was clipped by 0 bases and J by 3 bases; unmatched bases: 10. The DNA of the CDR3 is TGCGCCAGCAGCTTGGGGTGGACAGGGGGCGACAAGGACACTGAAGCTTTCTTT. Its translation: CASSLGWTGGDKDTEAFF.

This clonotype was seen repeatedly, ten times or more. The genes are TRBV20-1 and TRBJ1-5, with 11 bases matching TRBD1. CDR1 and CDR2 (germline): DFQATT, SNEGSKA (reference sequence). Unmatched junction bases numbered 8, after V lost 1 base and J lost 9 bases. CDR3 length: 15 residues. CDR3 sequence: CSARVPRTGGGPQHF. The DNA for the CDR3 is TGCAGTGCTAGAGTGCCACGGACAGGGGGCGGGCCCCAGCATTTT.

In its sample, this clonotype was seen many times. The CDR3 loop is CASSSLDRLAGDSYEQYF. DNA of the CDR3: TGTGCCAGCAGCTCCCTCGACCGACTAGCGGGGGACTCCTACGAGCAGTACTTC. The chain is built from TRBV7-8 and TRBJ2-7, with 12 bases lining up with TRBD2. Trimming at V came to 4 bases and at J to 0 bases, leaving 10 bases not matched to a gene. The CDR3 consists of 18 residues. CDR1 and CDR2 from the germline V gene are SGHVS and FQNEAQ.

V usage is TRBV29-1 and J usage is TRBJ1-1; TRBD1 aligns across 10 bases. This CDR3 comprises 14 residues. Trimming at V came to 7 bases and at J to 1 base, leaving 6 bases not matched to a gene. The germline V gene encodes CDR1 SQVTM and CDR2 ANQGSEA. CDR3 sequence: CSGGTGEQNTEAFF. The DNA of the CDR3 is TGCAGCGGGGGGACAGGGGAACAGAACACTGAAGCTTTCTTT. Looking up the rest from reference TRBV29-1 and TRBJ1-1 gives the full variable domain: SAVISQKPSRDICQRGTSLTIQCQVDSQVTMMFWYRQQPGQSLTLIATANQGSEATYESGFVIDKFPISRPNLTFSTLTVSNMSPEDSSIYLCSGGTGEQNTEAFFGQGTRLTVV.